This entry features one TCR beta chain sequence. What it recognizes is unknown. Losses at the gene ends were 4 bases for V and 4 bases for J; bases not matched to a gene: 7. The germline gives CDR1 DFQATT, CDR2 SNEGSKA (reference sequence). The CDR3 sequence is 14 residues long. Amplification from RNA transcripts yielded the TCR beta CDR3 regions. First-round RT-PCR with HTBI primers preceded a second-round multiplex PCR. TCRdb re-called the multiplex PCR reads through MiXCR, storing one row per CDR3 protein. The sample yields around 520,000 distinct CDR3 sequences, about 40% seen once. Orbital computed tomography and thyroid ultrasound, along with TRAb, serum thyroxine and clinical symptoms, underpinned diagnosis. The data derive from a study of Graves' ophthalmopathy and Graves' hyperthyroidism. At the level of the study: Hyperthyroidism qualified as stable when ophthalmopathy did not develop within 18 months of follow-up. The study, taken as a whole, reports: Sensitivity reached roughly 90% and specificity roughly 81% for a 13-signature model separating ophthalmopathy from stable hyperthyroidism.

Sequencing input: peripheral blood or thyroid tissue (not recorded which). This receptor was taken from an adult man with Graves' hyperthyroidism. The V and J genes are TRBV20-1 and TRBJ2-7; 10 bases map to TRBD1. CDR3 sequence reads: CSATGTGDFYEQYF. The CDR3 coding sequence is TGCAGTGCTACCGGGACAGGGGATTTTTACGAGCAGTACTTC.